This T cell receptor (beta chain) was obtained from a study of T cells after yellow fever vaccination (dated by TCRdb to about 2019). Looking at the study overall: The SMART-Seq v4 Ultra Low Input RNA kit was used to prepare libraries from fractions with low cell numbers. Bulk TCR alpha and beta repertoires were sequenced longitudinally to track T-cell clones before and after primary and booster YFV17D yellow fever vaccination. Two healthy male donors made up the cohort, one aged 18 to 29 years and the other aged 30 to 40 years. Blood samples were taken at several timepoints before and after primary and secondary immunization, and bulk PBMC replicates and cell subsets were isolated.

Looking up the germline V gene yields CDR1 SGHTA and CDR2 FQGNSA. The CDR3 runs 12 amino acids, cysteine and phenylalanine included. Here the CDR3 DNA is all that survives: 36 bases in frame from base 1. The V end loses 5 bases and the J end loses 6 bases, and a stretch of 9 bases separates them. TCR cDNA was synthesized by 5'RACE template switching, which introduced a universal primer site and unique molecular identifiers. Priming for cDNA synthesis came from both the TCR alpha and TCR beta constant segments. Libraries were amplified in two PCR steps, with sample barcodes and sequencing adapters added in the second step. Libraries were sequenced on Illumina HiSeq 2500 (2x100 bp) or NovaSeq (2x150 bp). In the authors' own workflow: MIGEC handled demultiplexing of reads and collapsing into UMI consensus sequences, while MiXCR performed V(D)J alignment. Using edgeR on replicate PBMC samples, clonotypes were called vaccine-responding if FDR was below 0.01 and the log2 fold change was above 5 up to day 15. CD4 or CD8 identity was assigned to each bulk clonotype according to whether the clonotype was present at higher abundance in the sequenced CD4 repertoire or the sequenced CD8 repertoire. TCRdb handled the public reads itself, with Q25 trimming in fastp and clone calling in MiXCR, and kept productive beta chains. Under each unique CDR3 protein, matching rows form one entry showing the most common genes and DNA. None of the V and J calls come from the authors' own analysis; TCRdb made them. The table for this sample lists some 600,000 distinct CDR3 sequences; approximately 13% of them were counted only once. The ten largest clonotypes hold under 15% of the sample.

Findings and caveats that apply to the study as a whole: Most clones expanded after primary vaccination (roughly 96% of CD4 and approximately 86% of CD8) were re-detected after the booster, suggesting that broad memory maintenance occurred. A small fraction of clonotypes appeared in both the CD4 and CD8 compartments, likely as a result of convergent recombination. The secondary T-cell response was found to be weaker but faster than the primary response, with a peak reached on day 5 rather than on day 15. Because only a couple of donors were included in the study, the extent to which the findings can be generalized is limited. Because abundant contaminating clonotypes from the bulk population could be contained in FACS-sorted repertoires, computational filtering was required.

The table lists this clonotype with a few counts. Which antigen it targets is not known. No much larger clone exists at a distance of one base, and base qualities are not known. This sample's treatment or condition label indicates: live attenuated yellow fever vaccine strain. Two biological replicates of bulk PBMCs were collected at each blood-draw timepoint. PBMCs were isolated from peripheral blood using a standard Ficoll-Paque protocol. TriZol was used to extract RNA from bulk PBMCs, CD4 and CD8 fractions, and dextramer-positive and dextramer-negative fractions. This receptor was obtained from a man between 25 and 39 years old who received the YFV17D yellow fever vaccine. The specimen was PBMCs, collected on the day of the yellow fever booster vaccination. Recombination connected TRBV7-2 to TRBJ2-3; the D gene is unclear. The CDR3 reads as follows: CASSTTWDTQYF. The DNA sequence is TGTGCCAGCAGCACTACATGGGATACGCAGTATTTT.